This T cell receptor (beta chain) is from a study of tumor and adjacent non-tumor tissue in lung cancer. General observations from the study: Shorter survival was associated with higher TCR diversity in tumors. TCR diversity was significantly greater in tumor than normal lung tissue.

A modified ARM-PCR protocol with three rounds of nested PCR amplified TCRbeta. In TCRdb, the multiplex PCR reads were re-called with MiXCR into one record per CDR3 protein. The sample has roughly 220,000 distinct CDR3 sequences; 60% to 75% are singletons. Worth noting for this clonotype: As yet, its antigen is unknown. One end of the junction varies from germline; a read error may be responsible.

This CDR3 has 13 amino acids. No cell sorting was done before RNA was extracted from the tissue. Between August and November 2014, newly diagnosed, chemotherapy-naive lung cancer patients underwent thoracic surgery in China. The sequenced sample was lung tumor tissue. The chain is built from TRBV12-3 or TRBV12-4 and TRBJ2-5; no definite D call. The origin of this receptor is a man in his 60s with non-small cell lung cancer. The CDR3 spells CASSLSDKETQYF. Here the CDR3 DNA reads TGTGCCAGCAGCCTCAGCGACAAAGAGACTCAGTACTTC.